Listed below are T cell receptor beta chains from one sample, sequenced in a study of graft-versus-host responses after intestinal transplantation. Clones were read by immunoSEQ multiplex PCR, and TCRdb kept only the in-frame ones, dropping some. The sample lists around 90,000 clones, around 90% occurring once. Their recognized antigens are unknown. This specimen was unstimulated CD4+ T cells sorted from spleen or lymph node cells, taken before intestinal transplant. All receptors derive from a human donor who received an intestinal transplant. The CDR3 runs from the conserved cysteine through the conserved F or W. Each record gives: V gene, clone size, D gene, J gene, CDR3 protein, CDR3 DNA. A D gene is named only where the DNA matches it firmly. Size values are once, few and many counts, or a class for expanded clones, and some rows have none.

v_call: TRBV30
clone_size: .
d_call: .
j_call: TRBJ1-4
cdr3_aa: CAWSAPSGIPPTNEKLFF
cdr3_nt: TGTGCCTGGAGTGCACCCTCAGGGATACCACCAACTAATGAAAAACTGTTTTTT

v_call: TRBV6-5
clone_size: .
d_call: .
j_call: TRBJ1-1
cdr3_aa: CASKGDLNTEAFF
cdr3_nt: TGTGCCAGCAAGGGGGACTTGAACACTGAAGCTTTCTTT

v_call: TRBV23-1
clone_size: .
d_call: .
j_call: TRBJ1-2
cdr3_aa: CASSYRGIRRKTYGYTF
cdr3_nt: TGCGCCAGCAGTTATCGTGGGATACGCAGAAAGACCTATGGCTACACCTTC

v_call: TRBV5-4
clone_size: few
d_call: TRBD1
j_call: TRBJ2-1
cdr3_aa: CASSLMRQGTEQFF
cdr3_nt: TGTGCCAGCAGCTTGATGCGACAGGGGACTGAGCAGTTCTTC

v_call: TRBV6-5
clone_size: .
d_call: TRBD2
j_call: TRBJ2-5
cdr3_aa: CASSQGLAEETQYF
cdr3_nt: TGTGCCAGCAGCCAGGGACTAGCGGAAGAGACCCAGTACTTC

v_call: TRBV28
clone_size: .
d_call: .
j_call: TRBJ1-1
cdr3_aa: CASSSDLGGYFMNTEAFF
cdr3_nt: TGTGCCAGCAGTTCGGATTTGGGGGGCTACTTCATGAACACTGAAGCTTTCTTT

v_call: TRBV27
clone_size: .
d_call: .
j_call: TRBJ2-3
cdr3_aa: CASRSSTDTQYF
cdr3_nt: TGTGCCAGCAGGTCTAGCACAGATACGCAGTATTTT

v_call: TRBV6-5
clone_size: .
d_call: .
j_call: TRBJ1-1
cdr3_aa: CASNPRGSGAEAFF
cdr3_nt: TGTGCCAGCAACCCCAGGGGTAGCGGCGCTGAAGCTTTCTTT

v_call: TRBV6-1
clone_size: .
d_call: TRBD2
j_call: TRBJ2-4
cdr3_aa: CASSERTSIGIQYF
cdr3_nt: TGTGCCAGCAGTGAACGGACTAGCATCGGCATTCAGTACTTC

v_call: TRBV5-1
clone_size: once
d_call: .
j_call: TRBJ1-4
cdr3_aa: CASSLPGTGTNEKLFF
cdr3_nt: TGCGCCAGCAGCCTTCCCGGGACCGGGACTAATGAAAAACTGTTTTTT

v_call: TRBV10-2
clone_size: .
d_call: TRBD2
j_call: TRBJ2-1
cdr3_aa: CASSVQTSGVYNEQFF
cdr3_nt: TGCGCCAGCAGTGTCCAGACTAGCGGGGTATACAATGAGCAGTTCTTC

v_call: TRBV30
clone_size: .
d_call: TRBD2
j_call: TRBJ2-7
cdr3_aa: CAWDKTTSGSYEQYF
cdr3_nt: TGTGCCTGGGACAAAACGACTAGCGGATCCTACGAGCAGTACTTC

v_call: TRBV30
clone_size: .
d_call: .
j_call: TRBJ2-7
cdr3_aa: CAWSGWAGAYEQYF
cdr3_nt: TGTGCCTGGAGTGGTTGGGCAGGAGCCTACGAGCAGTACTTC

v_call: TRBV7-9
clone_size: .
d_call: .
j_call: TRBJ2-7
cdr3_aa: CASSQGGEQYF
cdr3_nt: TGTGCCAGCAGCCAGGGGGGCGAGCAGTACTTC

v_call: TRBV6-5
clone_size: .
d_call: .
j_call: TRBJ2-5
cdr3_aa: CASSYSNVRGWETQYF
cdr3_nt: TGTGCCAGCAGTTACTCTAATGTTAGGGGGTGGGAGACCCAGTACTTC

v_call: TRBV7-9
clone_size: .
d_call: .
j_call: TRBJ1-1
cdr3_aa: CASSLYPNTEAFF
cdr3_nt: TGTGCCAGCAGCTTATATCCGAACACTGAAGCTTTCTTT

v_call: TRBV5-1
clone_size: .
d_call: .
j_call: TRBJ2-2
cdr3_aa: CASSNLQGSGELFF
cdr3_nt: TGCGCCAGCAGCAACCTACAGGGTTCCGGGGAGCTGTTTTTT

v_call: TRBV29-1
clone_size: .
d_call: .
j_call: TRBJ1-1
cdr3_aa: CSERGLLNTEAFF
cdr3_nt: TGCAGCGAAAGGGGACTTCTGAACACTGAAGCTTTCTTT

v_call: TRBV5-1
clone_size: .
d_call: TRBD2
j_call: TRBJ2-1
cdr3_aa: CASSPLLTSGPDYNEQFF
cdr3_nt: TGCGCCAGCAGTCCCCTGTTGACTAGCGGGCCTGACTACAATGAGCAGTTCTTC

v_call: TRBV9
clone_size: .
d_call: TRBD2
j_call: TRBJ2-3
cdr3_aa: CASSVGISVGRAEDTQYF
cdr3_nt: TGTGCCAGCAGCGTAGGAATTTCCGTCGGGAGGGCCGAAGATACGCAGTATTTT

v_call: TRBV5-6
clone_size: .
d_call: TRBD1
j_call: TRBJ2-5
cdr3_aa: CASSYRGRETQYF
cdr3_nt: TGTGCCAGCAGCTACAGGGGGCGGGAGACCCAGTACTTC

v_call: TRBV11-2
clone_size: .
d_call: TRBD1
j_call: TRBJ2-4
cdr3_aa: CASSPTRGGVWHIQYF
cdr3_nt: TGTGCCAGCAGCCCTACGCGAGGGGGCGTCTGGCACATTCAGTACTTC

v_call: TRBV4-1
clone_size: .
d_call: .
j_call: TRBJ1-2
cdr3_aa: CASSQLPGPNNYGYTF
cdr3_nt: TGCGCCAGCAGCCAACTACCGGGCCCCAATAACTATGGCTACACCTTC

v_call: TRBV12-5
clone_size: .
d_call: .
j_call: TRBJ1-4
cdr3_aa: CASGFLPGEEKLFF
cdr3_nt: TGTGCTAGTGGTTTTCTCCCCGGGGAGGAAAAACTGTTTTTT

v_call: TRBV7-9
clone_size: .
d_call: .
j_call: TRBJ2-7
cdr3_aa: CASSLGTYSSYEQYF
cdr3_nt: TGTGCCAGCAGCCTAGGGACCTACAGTTCCTACGAGCAGTACTTC

v_call: TRBV6-6
clone_size: .
d_call: TRBD1
j_call: TRBJ2-1
cdr3_aa: CASSPGTAYNEQFF
cdr3_nt: TGTGCCAGCAGCCCAGGGACAGCATACAATGAGCAGTTCTTC

v_call: TRBV4-2
clone_size: .
d_call: TRBD2
j_call: TRBJ2-1
cdr3_aa: CASSQGTSGRATYNEQFF
cdr3_nt: TGTGCCAGCAGCCAAGGTACTAGCGGGAGGGCCACCTACAATGAGCAGTTCTTC

v_call: TRBV6-1
clone_size: once
d_call: .
j_call: TRBJ1-1
cdr3_aa: CASSVREVTEAFF
cdr3_nt: TGTGCCAGCAGTGTCAGGGAGGTCACTGAAGCTTTCTTT

v_call: TRBV2
clone_size: .
d_call: .
j_call: TRBJ2-5
cdr3_aa: CASKSGGETQYF
cdr3_nt: TGTGCCAGCAAAAGCGGTGGGGAGACCCAGTACTTC

v_call: TRBV6-5
clone_size: .
d_call: TRBD1
j_call: TRBJ1-5
cdr3_aa: CASSISGQGLQPQHF
cdr3_nt: TGTGCCAGCAGTATTTCGGGACAGGGGCTTCAGCCCCAGCATTTT

v_call: TRBV19
clone_size: .
d_call: TRBD2
j_call: TRBJ2-5
cdr3_aa: CASSSSLAGSETQYF
cdr3_nt: TGTGCCAGTAGTAGCAGTCTAGCGGGAAGTGAGACCCAGTACTTC

v_call: TRBV7-9
clone_size: .
d_call: .
j_call: TRBJ2-1
cdr3_aa: CASSLWEYNEQFF
cdr3_nt: TGTGCCAGCAGCCTATGGGAGTACAATGAGCAGTTCTTC

v_call: TRBV14
clone_size: .
d_call: .
j_call: TRBJ1-1
cdr3_aa: CASSPTRTNTEAFF
cdr3_nt: TGTGCCAGCAGCCCGACAAGGACAAACACTGAAGCTTTCTTT

v_call: TRBV5-4
clone_size: .
d_call: TRBD1
j_call: TRBJ2-3
cdr3_aa: CASSLAKQGSADTQYF
cdr3_nt: TGTGCCAGCAGCTTGGCTAAACAGGGGTCGGCAGATACGCAGTATTTT

v_call: TRBV20-1
clone_size: .
d_call: .
j_call: TRBJ2-1
cdr3_aa: CSANKGDEQFF
cdr3_nt: TGCAGTGCCAACAAGGGGGATGAGCAGTTCTTC

v_call: TRBV6-1
clone_size: .
d_call: TRBD1
j_call: TRBJ2-7
cdr3_aa: CASSDRTGAFYEQYF
cdr3_nt: TGTGCCAGCAGTGATCGGACAGGGGCCTTCTACGAGCAGTACTTC

v_call: TRBV6-5
clone_size: once
d_call: TRBD2
j_call: TRBJ2-1
cdr3_aa: CASSYSLAGGNNEQFF
cdr3_nt: TGTGCCAGCAGTTACTCCCTAGCGGGAGGAAACAATGAGCAGTTCTTC

v_call: TRBV7-8
clone_size: .
d_call: .
j_call: TRBJ2-5
cdr3_aa: CASSLEATGFHLIETQYF
cdr3_nt: TGTGCCAGCAGCTTAGAGGCCACGGGATTCCATCTTATAGAGACCCAGTACTTC

v_call: TRBV5-1
clone_size: .
d_call: .
j_call: TRBJ2-7
cdr3_aa: CASSLGGDSSYEQYF
cdr3_nt: TGCGCCAGCAGCTTGGGGGGGGACAGCTCCTACGAGCAGTACTTC

v_call: TRBV6-6
clone_size: .
d_call: .
j_call: TRBJ1-1
cdr3_aa: CASSYLGRVNTEAFF
cdr3_nt: TGTGCCAGCAGTTACTTGGGCAGGGTGAACACTGAAGCTTTCTTT

v_call: TRBV18
clone_size: .
d_call: .
j_call: TRBJ1-4
cdr3_aa: CASSPLGLATNEKLFF
cdr3_nt: TGTGCCAGCTCACCACTTGGCCTTGCAACTAATGAAAAACTGTTTTTT

v_call: TRBV4-2
clone_size: .
d_call: .
j_call: TRBJ2-1
cdr3_aa: CASSQGRVNEQFF
cdr3_nt: TGTGCCAGCAGCCAAGGTCGAGTCAATGAGCAGTTCTTC

v_call: TRBV5-1
clone_size: .
d_call: .
j_call: TRBJ1-1
cdr3_aa: CASISGAGLNTEAFF
cdr3_nt: TGCGCCAGCATATCGGGAGCAGGGTTAAACACTGAAGCTTTCTTT

v_call: TRBV6-1
clone_size: .
d_call: .
j_call: TRBJ2-1
cdr3_aa: CASSASSTGFDEQFF
cdr3_nt: TGTGCCAGCAGTGCGTCTTCTACAGGGTTTGATGAGCAGTTCTTC

v_call: TRBV4-1
clone_size: .
d_call: .
j_call: TRBJ1-1
cdr3_aa: CASSQEVWNTEAFF
cdr3_nt: TGCGCCAGCAGCCAAGAAGTATGGAACACTGAAGCTTTCTTT

v_call: TRBV14
clone_size: .
d_call: TRBD2
j_call: TRBJ2-5
cdr3_aa: CASSRGGVQETQYF
cdr3_nt: TGTGCCAGCAGCCGCGGGGGAGTTCAAGAGACCCAGTACTTC

v_call: TRBV27
clone_size: .
d_call: TRBD1
j_call: TRBJ2-7
cdr3_aa: CASSWDRGREQYF
cdr3_nt: TGTGCCAGCAGTTGGGACAGGGGGCGCGAGCAGTACTTC

v_call: TRBV6-5
clone_size: .
d_call: .
j_call: TRBJ1-1
cdr3_aa: CASYGRGDTEAFF
cdr3_nt: TGTGCCAGCTACGGACGGGGGGACACTGAAGCTTTCTTT

v_call: TRBV5-1
clone_size: .
d_call: .
j_call: TRBJ2-2
cdr3_aa: CASSVRGGAGELFF
cdr3_nt: TGCGCCAGCAGCGTACGGGGAGGAGCCGGGGAGCTGTTTTTT

v_call: TRBV6-6
clone_size: .
d_call: .
j_call: TRBJ1-2
cdr3_aa: CASSYSRVNYGYTF
cdr3_nt: TGTGCCAGCAGTTACTCGAGAGTAAACTATGGCTACACCTTC

v_call: TRBV30
clone_size: .
d_call: TRBD1
j_call: TRBJ1-1
cdr3_aa: CAWSTGDMNTEAFF
cdr3_nt: TGTGCCTGGAGCACAGGGGACATGAACACTGAAGCTTTCTTT